Below are 10 T cell receptor beta chains sequenced from a single sample in a study of blood T cell repertoires in COVID-19. Libraries were prepared by immunoSEQ multiplex PCR; TCRdb keeps only in-frame clonotypes and omits some of them. The sample has 100,000 to 150,000 clones, around 86% seen once. The sample comprised peripheral blood. These receptors came from a man aged 40-49 years with acute or convalescent COVID-19.

The chain couples TRBV14 to TRBJ1-2, with D possibly being TRBD1 (6 bases). Germline V CDR1 and CDR2: SGHDN, FVKESK. CDR3 length: 13 residues. V was trimmed by 6 bases and J by 4 bases, leaving 12 bases between them. CDR3 loop: CASRSDSFYGYTF. CDR3 DNA: TGTGCCAGCAGGTCGGACAGCTTCTATGGCTACACCTTC.

The chain joins TRBV5-1 to TRBJ2-7; D might be TRBD2 (6 bases). The CDR3 is 14 amino acids. Germline loops: CDR1 SGHRS, CDR2 YFSETQ. Trimming left V 1 base short and J 6 bases short, with 14 bases between. The CDR3 sequence: CASSLTGGQVEQYF. CDR3 sequence (DNA): TGCGCCAGCAGCTTGACCGGGGGTCAGGTCGAGCAGTACTTC. The full variable domain, with the rest looked up from reference TRBV5-1 and TRBJ2-7, is KAGVTQTPRYLIKTRGQQVTLSCSPISGHRSVSWYQQTPGQGLQFLFEYFSETQRNKGNFPGRFSGRQFSNSRSEMNVSTLELGDSALYLCASSLTGGQVEQYFGPGTRLTVT.

This chain joins TRBV6-6 and TRBJ1-5; perhaps TRBD1 as D (5 bases). This CDR3 has 16 amino acids. Germline CDR1 MNHNY, CDR2 SVGAGI (reference sequence). Trimming pared 2 bases from V and 3 bases from J, leaving 14 bases between. As DNA, the CDR3 is TGTGCCAGCAGTTACGTACCCGGGGGATCCAATCAGCCCCAGCATTTT. Translating gives CASSYVPGGSNQPQHF.

This clone was counted once. The rearrangement joins TRBV24-1 to TRBJ1-6; weak D call: TRBD1 (5 bases). CDR3 length equals 14 residues. Germline V gene lookup returns CDR1 KGHDR and CDR2 SFDVKD. Trimming left V 7 bases short and J 0 bases short, with 6 bases between. This chain's CDR3 is CATSGHSYNSPLHF. The DNA of the CDR3 is TGTGCCACCAGCGGACACTCCTATAATTCACCCCTCCACTTT.

The chain combines TRBV30 with TRBJ1-6, with D perhaps matching TRBD1 (5 bases). The germline V gene has CDR1 GTSNPN and CDR2 SVGIG (reference sequence). This CDR3 has 12 amino acids. Deletions cut 5 bases from V and 10 bases from J, with 12 bases between. In DNA, the CDR3 is TGTGCCTGGGGAATGGGGGGATCACCCCTCCACTTT. Its protein is CAWGMGGSPLHF.

The genes are TRBV18 and TRBJ1-1, with 8 bases matching TRBD1. Per germline, CDR1 KGHSH and CDR2 LQKENI. The CDR3 loop spans 15 amino acids. Trimming removed 6 bases from V and 2 bases from J; junction bases left unmatched: 8. CDR3 in DNA: TGTGCCAGCTCCCACCAGACAGGGGATAACACTGAAGCTTTCTTT. Translation: CASSHQTGDNTEAFF.

This sequence joins TRBV5-1 and TRBJ1-2, with D hard to call. V lost 0 bases to trimming and J lost 0 bases, with 9 bases between them. Per germline, CDR1 SGHRS and CDR2 YFSETQ. The CDR3 is made up of 15 amino acids. Written as DNA, the CDR3 is TGCGCCAGCAGCTTGGACAGCCTCCCTAACTATGGCTACACCTTC. It translates to CASSLDSLPNYGYTF.

This chain connects TRBV4-2 to TRBJ2-1; 7 nucleotides line up with TRBD2. CDR1 is LGHNA and CDR2 is YNFKEQ in the germline V gene. Trimming at V came to 1 base and at J to 5 bases, leaving 8 bases not matched to a gene. This CDR3 is built from 16 residues. The CDR3 DNA follows: TGTGCCAGCAGCCAAGTTAGGGTAGCGGGTAACAATGAGCAGTTCTTC. Encoded protein: CASSQVRVAGNNEQFF.

The V call is TRBV15, the J call TRBJ2-4; 8 bases are a match to TRBD2. CDR1 is LNHNV and CDR2 is YYDKDF in the germline V gene (reference sequence). Trimming took 0 bases from V and 7 from J; bases not matched to a gene: 5. This CDR3 is built from 15 residues. The CDR3 region has the DNA TGTGCCACCAGCAGAGACCTCACGGGGGGGAACATTCAGTACTTC. Its protein is CATSRDLTGGNIQYF.

V is TRBV30 and J is TRBJ1-1; 7 bases are a match to TRBD1. V was pared by 7 bases and J by 7 bases, with 9 bases of the junction left unmatched. CDR1 GTSNPN and CDR2 SVGIG come from the germline V gene (reference sequence). CDR3 length: 12 amino acids. CDR3: CASNEGAGEAFF. CDR3 nucleotide sequence: TGTGCCTCAAACGAGGGGGCTGGTGAAGCTTTCTTT.